This T cell receptor beta chain was sequenced for a study of CD8+ T cells in alopecia areata. This clone was seen just once. Documented treatment: oral pan-JAK inhibitor, 5-10 mg twice daily. Alopecia areata patients had lesional scalp punch biopsies and peripheral blood taken from them. Germline values: CDR1 SQVTM, CDR2 ANQGSEA. CDR3 length: 15 residues. V shed 5 bases and J 2 bases; nucleotides not matched to a gene: 11. Extraction of RNA preceded its reverse transcription into cDNA, which served as the sequencing template. TCRdb's copy holds only in-frame clones and misses some; the assay was immunoSEQ multiplex PCR. The sample has over 120,000 clones, 45% to 65% seen once.

The gene calls are TRBV29-1 and TRBJ2-7; TRBD1 agrees at 8 bases. The sequencing here drew on CD8+ T cells sorted from blood, taken at week 4, from a patient treated with tofacitinib. The TCR sequence derives from a human donor with alopecia areata. CDR3 residues: CSVSLVGTGPYEQYF. CDR3 in DNA: TGCAGCGTTTCCCTAGTAGGGACAGGTCCCTACGAGCAGTACTTC.